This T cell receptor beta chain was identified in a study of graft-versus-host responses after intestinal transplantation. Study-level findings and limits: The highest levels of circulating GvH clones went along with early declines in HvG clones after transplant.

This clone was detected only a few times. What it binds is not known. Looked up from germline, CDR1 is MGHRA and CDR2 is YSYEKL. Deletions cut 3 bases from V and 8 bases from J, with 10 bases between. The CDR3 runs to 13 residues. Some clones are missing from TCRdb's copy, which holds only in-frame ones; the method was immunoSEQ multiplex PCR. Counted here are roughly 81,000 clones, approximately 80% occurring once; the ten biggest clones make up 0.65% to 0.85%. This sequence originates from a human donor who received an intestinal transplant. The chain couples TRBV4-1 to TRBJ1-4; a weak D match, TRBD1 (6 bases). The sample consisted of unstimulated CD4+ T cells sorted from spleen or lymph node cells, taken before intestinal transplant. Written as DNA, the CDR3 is TGCGCCAGCAGCCATATCCAGGGGGAAAAACTGTTTTTT. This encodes CASSHIQGEKLFF.